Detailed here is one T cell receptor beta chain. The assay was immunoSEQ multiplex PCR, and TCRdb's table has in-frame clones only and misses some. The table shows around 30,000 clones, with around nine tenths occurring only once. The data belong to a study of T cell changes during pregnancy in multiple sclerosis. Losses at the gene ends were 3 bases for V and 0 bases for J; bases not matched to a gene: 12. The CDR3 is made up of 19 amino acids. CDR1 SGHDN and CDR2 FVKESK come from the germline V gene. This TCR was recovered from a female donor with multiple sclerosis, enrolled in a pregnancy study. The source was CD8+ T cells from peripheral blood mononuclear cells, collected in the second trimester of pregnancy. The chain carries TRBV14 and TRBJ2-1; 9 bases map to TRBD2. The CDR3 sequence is CASSQWGPTSGDSYNEQFF. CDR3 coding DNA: TGTGCCAGCAGCCAGTGGGGCCCGACTAGCGGAGACTCCTACAATGAGCAGTTCTTC.